A single T cell receptor beta chain is shown here with its context. Its antigen is not identified. Trimming stripped 3 bases from V and 3 bases from J, with 13 bases between. Germline-derived CDR1 and CDR2 are MGHDK and SYGVNS. This CDR3 spans 15 amino acids. TCRdb fed the 5' RACE reads into MiXCR, producing one record per CDR3 protein. The data show 240,000 or so distinct CDR3 sequences, 7.5% to 10% seen once. The data belong to a study of T-cell memory formation after mild COVID-19. Study details: The TCR clusters were mostly specific to one donor. Points from the study as a whole: Some clones that responded were present in memory (sampled pre-infection), which suggests cross-reactive memory joined. Clones contracting day 15 to 85 were balanced CD4/CD8; later expanders leaned CD4+.

The rearrangement links TRBV25-1 to TRBJ2-3; D gene uncertain. The sample taken for sequencing was PBMCs or a T cell subset sorted from them (not recorded which). This TCR derives from a man between 18 and 29 years old who had mild COVID-19 (a few samples of this study predate the infection). Cell type and time point are not known. The CDR3 sequence is CASSEALRVTDTQYF. The DNA of the CDR3 is TGTGCCAGCAGTGAGGCCCTAAGGGTAACAGATACGCAGTATTTT.